The rows below give T cell receptor beta chains drawn from one sample of a study of beta chain features in type 1 diabetes. Profiled with immunoSEQ multiplex PCR; TCRdb holds only in-frame clones, not every one. The profile covers about 150,000 clones, with about a tenth appearing a single time and less than 0.5% taken by the ten largest. Sequences were obtained from central memory CD4+ T cells from blood. The receptors were gathered from a man in his thirties or forties with type 1 diabetes. CDR3s include the opening cysteine and the closing phenylalanine or tryptophan. The D gene is left open where the match is weak. Size tells how often a clone was seen (once, few, many) or the class of an expanded clone, and some rows leave it out.

J | V | size | D | DNA | CDR3
TRBJ2-3 | TRBV5-1 | few | . | TGCGCCAGCTCTCCGGGACTTGGCACAGATACGCAGTATTTT | CASSPGLGTDTQYF
TRBJ2-3 | TRBV7-2 | few | TRBD2 | TGTGCCAGCAGCTCGGCCGGGACTACCAACACAGATACGCAGTATTTT | CASSSAGTTNTDTQYF
TRBJ2-5 | TRBV7-7 | few | TRBD2 | TGTGCTAGCGGACCTAGCGGAAACCAAGAGACCCAGTACTTC | CASGPSGNQETQYF
TRBJ2-5 | TRBV7-2 | . | . | TGTGCCAGCAGCTCAGGATCAGGCGAGACCCAGTACTTC | CASSSGSGETQYF
TRBJ1-2 | TRBV2 | few | . | TGTGCCAGCAGTGAGGCCCCAACGACAGGTGGGGGCTACACCTTC | CASSEAPTTGGGYTF
TRBJ1-5 | TRBV15 | . | . | TGTGCCACCAGCAGAGCTAATCAGCCCCAGCATTTT | CATSRANQPQHF
TRBJ2-4 | TRBV28 | many | TRBD1 | TGTGCCAGCAGTCCCGGGACAGGGGGCGGCAAAAACATTCAGTACTTC | CASSPGTGGGKNIQYF
TRBJ2-7 | TRBV30 | . | TRBD2 | TGTGCCTGGAAACCTAGCGGGAGTCTCCACGAGCAGTACTTC | CAWKPSGSLHEQYF
TRBJ2-1 | TRBV18 | . | TRBD2 | TGTGCCAGCTCACCCCTTGTCGCTAGCGGGAGCAGGAATGAGCAGTTCTTC | CASSPLVASGSRNEQFF
TRBJ2-7 | TRBV6-1 | few | . | TGTGCCAGCAGTGAAGCTAGGGGAACCTACGAGCAGTACTTC | CASSEARGTYEQYF
TRBJ1-1 | TRBV7-2 | few | . | TGTGCCAGCAGCTTTGGTGTGGTCGGAGCTTTCTTT | CASSFGVVGAFF
TRBJ1-2 | TRBV11-2 | few | TRBD1 | TGTGCCAGCAGCCCCCGACAGGGAGGTAACTATGGCTACACCTTC | CASSPRQGGNYGYTF
TRBJ2-1 | TRBV7-9 | few | TRBD2 | TGTGCCAGCAGCGCTGCTAGCGGCTACAATGAGCAGTTCTTC | CASSAASGYNEQFF
TRBJ1-1 | TRBV30 | . | TRBD1 | TGTGCCTGGAGTTCCGGACAGGGTGGGGCAAACACTGAAGCTTTCTTT | CAWSSGQGGANTEAFF
TRBJ2-5 | TRBV19 | . | TRBD2 | TGTGCCAGTAGTATAGTCTGGACTAGCGGGCCAGAGACCCAGTACTTC | CASSIVWTSGPETQYF
TRBJ2-2 | TRBV2 | . | . | TGTGCCAGCAGTTCGTTACTAATCACCGGGGAGCTGTTTTTT | CASSSLLITGELFF
TRBJ2-1 | TRBV18 | few | . | TGTGCCAGCTCACCAATGCTCCGGGACACAACCTACAATGAGCAGTTCTTC | CASSPMLRDTTYNEQFF